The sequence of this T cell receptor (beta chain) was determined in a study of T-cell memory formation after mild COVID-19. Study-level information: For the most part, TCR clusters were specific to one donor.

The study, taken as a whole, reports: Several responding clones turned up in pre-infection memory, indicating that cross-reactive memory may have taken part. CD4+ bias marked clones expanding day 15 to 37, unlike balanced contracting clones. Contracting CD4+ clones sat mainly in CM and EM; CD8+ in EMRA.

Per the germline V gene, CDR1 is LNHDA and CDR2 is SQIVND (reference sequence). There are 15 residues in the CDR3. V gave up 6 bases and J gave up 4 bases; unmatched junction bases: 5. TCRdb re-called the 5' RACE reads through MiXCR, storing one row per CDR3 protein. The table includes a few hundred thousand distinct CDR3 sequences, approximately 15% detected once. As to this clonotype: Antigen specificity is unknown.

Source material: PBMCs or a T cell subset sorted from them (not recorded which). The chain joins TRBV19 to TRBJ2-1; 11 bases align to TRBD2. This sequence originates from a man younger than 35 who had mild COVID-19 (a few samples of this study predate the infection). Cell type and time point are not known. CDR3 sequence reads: CASRQLAGEYNEQFF. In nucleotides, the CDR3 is TGTGCCAGTAGACAACTAGCGGGGGAGTACAATGAGCAGTTCTTC.